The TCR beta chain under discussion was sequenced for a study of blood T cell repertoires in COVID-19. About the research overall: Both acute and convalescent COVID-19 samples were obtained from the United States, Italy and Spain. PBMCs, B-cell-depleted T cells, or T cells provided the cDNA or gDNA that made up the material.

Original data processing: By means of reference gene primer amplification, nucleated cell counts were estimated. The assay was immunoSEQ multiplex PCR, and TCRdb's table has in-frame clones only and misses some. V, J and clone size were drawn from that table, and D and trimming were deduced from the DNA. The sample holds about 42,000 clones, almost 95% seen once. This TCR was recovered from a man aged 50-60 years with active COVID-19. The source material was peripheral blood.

The CDR3, as DNA: TGTGCCAGCAGCGCCGCAGATGTGGCCACTGAAGCTTTCTTT. Protein product: CASSAADVATEAFF. This rearrangement joins TRBV9 to TRBJ1-1; D is undetermined. Germline values: CDR1 SGDLS, CDR2 YYNGEE. V dropped 3 bases and J dropped 4 bases, with 13 bases sitting between them. This CDR3 spans 14 amino acids.